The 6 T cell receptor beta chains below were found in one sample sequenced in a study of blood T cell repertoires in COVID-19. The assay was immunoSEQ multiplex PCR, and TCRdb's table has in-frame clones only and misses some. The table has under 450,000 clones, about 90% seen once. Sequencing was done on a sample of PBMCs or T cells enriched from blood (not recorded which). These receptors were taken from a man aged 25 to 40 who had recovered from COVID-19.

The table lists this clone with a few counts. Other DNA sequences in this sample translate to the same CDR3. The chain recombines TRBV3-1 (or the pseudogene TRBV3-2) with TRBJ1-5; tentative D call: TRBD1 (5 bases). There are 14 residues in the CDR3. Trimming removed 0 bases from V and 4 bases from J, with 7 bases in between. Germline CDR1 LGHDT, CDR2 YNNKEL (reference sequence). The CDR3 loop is CASSQEPGNQPQHF. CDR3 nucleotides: TGTGCCAGCAGCCAAGAACCAGGGAATCAGCCCCAGCATTTT.

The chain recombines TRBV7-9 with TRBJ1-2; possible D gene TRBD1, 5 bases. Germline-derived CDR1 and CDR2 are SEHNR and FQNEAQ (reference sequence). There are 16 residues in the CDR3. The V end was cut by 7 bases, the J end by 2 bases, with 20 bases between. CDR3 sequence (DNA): TGTGCCAGCATACAATCGGGGGATCCCAGCAACTATGGCTACACCTTC. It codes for CASIQSGDPSNYGYTF.

The CDR3 region is CASSADSLYGYTF. In DNA form, the CDR3 reads TGTGCCAGCAGCGCCGACAGCCTCTATGGCTACACCTTC. This chain links TRBV11-2 with TRBJ1-2, with a tentative D call TRBD1 (5 bases). Trimming cost V 5 bases and J 4 bases, with 11 bases left between them. Germline values: CDR1 SGHAT, CDR2 FQNNGV. This CDR3 contains 13 residues.

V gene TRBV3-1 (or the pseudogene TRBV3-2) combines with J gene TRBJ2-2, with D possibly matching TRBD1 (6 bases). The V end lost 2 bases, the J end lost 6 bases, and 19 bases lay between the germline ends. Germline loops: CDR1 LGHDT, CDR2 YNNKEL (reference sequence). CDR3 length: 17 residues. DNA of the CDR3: TGTGCCAGCAGCCAATCCCCCGCAGGGGTCTCTTCCGGGGAGCTGTTTTTT. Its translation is CASSQSPAGVSSGELFF.

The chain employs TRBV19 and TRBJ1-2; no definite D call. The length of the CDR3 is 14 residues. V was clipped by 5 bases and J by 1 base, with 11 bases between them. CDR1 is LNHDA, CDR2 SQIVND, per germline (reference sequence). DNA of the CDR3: TGTGCCAGTAGTCGGGAGACAAATAACTATGGCTACACCTTC. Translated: CASSRETNNYGYTF.

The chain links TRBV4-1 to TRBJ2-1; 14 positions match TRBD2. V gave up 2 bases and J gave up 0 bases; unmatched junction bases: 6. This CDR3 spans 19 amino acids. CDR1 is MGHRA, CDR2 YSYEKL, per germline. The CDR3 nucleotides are TGCGCCAGCAGCCAACAGGGACTAGCGGGGGAGAGCTCCTACAATGAGCAGTTCTTC. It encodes CASSQQGLAGESSYNEQFF.